These 3 T cell receptor beta chains originate from one sample sequenced in a study of cytotoxic CD8 clonotypes in ibrutinib-treated CLL. Method: immunoSEQ multiplex PCR; TCRdb's copy keeps in-frame clones and lacks some. The table shows roughly 51,000 clones, with approximately 53% occurring only once. The sample was PBMCs, taken after 12 months of ibrutinib treatment. These receptors all stem from a human donor with chronic lymphocytic leukemia.

The DNA for the CDR3 is TGTGCCACCAGCAGAGAGTCATTAGGACAGGGGGCAGGTTCCCATGAGCAGTTCTTC. This sequence encodes CATSRESLGQGAGSHEQFF. This chain links TRBV15 with TRBJ2-1; TRBD1 matches at 11 bases. J lost 8 bases, V lost 0 bases, and 15 bases had no gene match. This CDR3 spans 19 amino acids. CDR1 and CDR2 (germline): LNHNV, YYDKDF (reference sequence).

The gene calls are TRBV19 and TRBJ1-4; unclear D gene. Germline V gives CDR1 LNHDA, CDR2 SQIVND (reference sequence). The CDR3 consists of 14 residues. V gave up 7 bases and J gave up 3 bases, with 12 bases separating them. The CDR3 sequence is CASTIWVPNEKLFF. CDR3 nucleotides: TGTGCCAGTACCATATGGGTCCCTAATGAAAAACTGTTTTTT.

The chain employs TRBV7-2 and TRBJ1-5; weak D call: TRBD1 (5 bases). The germline V and J ends were trimmed by 4 bases and 11 bases, with 18 bases remaining between them. CDR3 size: 14 residues. CDR1 is SGHTA and CDR2 is FQGNSA in the germline V gene. DNA of the CDR3: TGTGCCAGCAGCTCGGGGCGGGTGGGGGGAGCCCAGCATTTT. Amino acid sequence: CASSSGRVGGAQHF.